Each of the 17 T cell receptor beta chains below was sequenced from the same sample in a study of T-cell reconstitution after alpha-beta-depleted transplantation in children. Unique molecular identifiers were built into the TCRbeta library. TCRdb recomputed calls from the PCR reads with MiXCR, one row per CDR3 protein. The sample holds about 340,000 distinct CDR3 sequences, 10% to 15% seen once. The specimen was PBMCs, collected from the stem cell graft. These TCRs come from a human donor who donated a stem cell graft to a child with Fanconi anemia.

This clonotype was counted a few times. The chain joins TRBV18 to TRBJ2-1, with no clear D. The CDR3 has 14 amino acids. CDR1 and CDR2 (germline): KGHSH, LQKENI. Trimming left V 0 bases short and J 9 bases short, with 12 bases between. The CDR3 DNA follows: TGTGCCAGCTCACCACCGAAAGGCGGCCCTGAGCAGTTCTTC. Translating gives CASSPPKGGPEQFF.

This clonotype was observed at least ten times. The chain combines TRBV10-2 with TRBJ2-1; 9 bases map to TRBD2. This CDR3 contains 14 residues. Per the germline V gene, CDR1 is WSHSY and CDR2 is SAAADI. J gave up 5 bases and V 6 bases, and 5 bases lay outside the gene matches. CDR3 sequence: CASSPAGGHNEQFF. The CDR3 nucleotides are TGCGCCAGCAGCCCAGCGGGGGGTCACAATGAGCAGTTCTTC.

The J gene is TRBJ1-1, the V gene TRBV11-2; D is ambiguous. The CDR3 length is 13 residues. Trimming pared 0 bases from V and 9 bases from J, leaving 11 bases between. Per the germline V gene, CDR1 is SGHAT and CDR2 is FQNNGV. CDR3 sequence: CASSLEPNRKAFF. CDR3 in DNA: TGTGCCAGCAGCTTAGAGCCCAATAGGAAAGCTTTCTTT.

This clonotype appeared a few times. The junction departs from germline at one end; a sequencing error may be responsible. The chain joins TRBV20-1 to TRBJ2-1; 7 nucleotides match TRBD2. CDR1 and CDR2 from the germline V gene are DFQATT and SNEGSKA (reference sequence). This CDR3 has 10 amino acids. The CDR3 region has the DNA TGTTCTAGCGGATACAATGAGCAGTTCTTC. Translating it yields CSSGYNEQFF.

This clonotype was observed many times. V is TRBV9 and J is TRBJ2-3; D possibly corresponds to TRBD2 (6 bases). The germline gives CDR1 SGDLS, CDR2 YYNGEE. V dropped 2 bases and J dropped 2 bases, with 15 bases sitting between them. The CDR3 length is 16 residues. This CDR3 is CASSVGLPIYTDTQYF. As DNA, the CDR3 is TGTGCCAGCAGCGTGGGACTGCCGATCTACACAGATACGCAGTATTTT.

The DNA for the CDR3 is TGTGCCAGCAGTCCTACAGGGCCAATTGGGGATACGCAGTATTTT. Protein sequence: CASSPTGPIGDTQYF. The chain combines TRBV28 with TRBJ2-3; possible D gene TRBD1, 6 bases. The V and J ends lost 5 bases and 6 bases respectively, with 18 bases between them. The CDR3 loop spans 15 amino acids. Germline V CDR1 and CDR2: MDHEN, SYDVKM.

The chain couples TRBV6-1 to TRBJ2-5; no clear D gene. The V gene's germline CDR1 is MNHNS and CDR2 SASEGT. With 4 bases removed from V and 7 bases from J, the gap between germline ends came to 13 bases. This CDR3 comprises 13 residues. The CDR3: CASSVGPIGTQYF. Written as DNA, the CDR3 is TGTGCCAGCAGTGTAGGGCCCATAGGGACCCAGTACTTC.

This clonotype turned up a few times. This sequence joins TRBV4-2 and TRBJ1-2, with a weak D call TRBD1 (5 bases). The CDR3 sequence is 14 residues long. V shed 2 bases and J shed 5 bases, with 12 bases lying between them. CDR1 LGHNA and CDR2 YNFKEQ come from the germline V gene. CDR3 DNA sequence: TGTGCCAGCAGCCAACCAGGAGGGGAATATGGCTACACCTTC. As protein: CASSQPGGEYGYTF.

The chain combines TRBV20-1 with TRBJ2-7; D call uncertain. The V end lost 5 bases, the J end lost 7 bases, and 12 bases lay between the germline ends. The CDR3 contains 11 residues. Per germline, CDR1 DFQATT and CDR2 SNEGSKA (reference sequence). CDR3 residues: CSAVTGWEQYF. The CDR3 DNA reads TGCAGTGCTGTTACTGGTTGGGAGCAGTACTTC.

The table lists this clonotype with many counts. The V and J genes are TRBV12-3 or TRBV12-4 and TRBJ2-2; D remains unclear. V shed 7 bases and J shed 1 base, with 7 bases lying between them. CDR3 length: 13 amino acids. The CDR3 nucleotides are TGTGCCAGCAACCCGGGGAACACCGGGGAGCTGTTTTTT. It specifies CASNPGNTGELFF.

This clonotype was detected ten times or more. The chain couples TRBV7-2 to TRBJ2-3; D gene uncertain. This CDR3 is 15 amino acids long. V shed 2 bases and J shed 0 bases, with 9 bases lying between them. CDR1 is SGHTA, CDR2 FQGNSA, per germline. CDR3 nucleotides: TGTGCCAGCAGCTTAACCCGAGATAGCACAGATACGCAGTATTTT. It codes for CASSLTRDSTDTQYF. The full variable domain, with the rest looked up from reference TRBV7-2 and TRBJ2-3, is GAGVSQSPSNKVTEKGKDVELRCDPISGHTALYWYRQSLGQGLEFLIYFQGNSAPDKSGLPSDRFSAERTGGSVSTLTIQRTQQEDSAVYLCASSLTRDSTDTQYFGPGTRLTVL.

This clonotype was picked up many times. The chain couples TRBV5-6 to TRBJ2-1; 9 positions agree with TRBD1. This CDR3 spans 17 amino acids. J lost 7 bases, V lost 1 base, and 12 bases had no gene match. In germline, CDR1 is SGHDT, CDR2 YYEEEE. The chain's CDR3 is CASSLFGTGFRDNEQFF. CDR3 nucleotide sequence: TGTGCCAGCAGCTTGTTCGGGACAGGGTTTAGGGATAATGAGCAGTTCTTC.

The chain combines TRBV7-2 with TRBJ1-1, with D perhaps matching TRBD1 (6 bases). Germline V gives CDR1 SGHTA, CDR2 FQGNSA. The CDR3 runs to 15 residues. V lost 6 bases and J 1 base, leaving 15 bases between the germline ends. In nucleotides, the CDR3 is TGTGCCAGCAGGAAAATGGCGGGGGCGAACACTGAAGCTTTCTTT. Its translation: CASRKMAGANTEAFF.

This clonotype occurred many times. The V call is TRBV5-1, the J call TRBJ1-1; D is perhaps TRBD1 (5 bases). The length of the CDR3 is 14 residues. CDR1 and CDR2 from the germline V gene are SGHRS and YFSETQ. V was trimmed by 2 bases and J by 3 bases, leaving 11 bases between them. In DNA, the CDR3 is TGCGCCAGCAGCTTATCAGGGAGGGACACTGAAGCTTTCTTT. It translates to CASSLSGRDTEAFF.

This chain connects TRBV9 to TRBJ2-5; 11 bases align to TRBD2. This CDR3 region has 14 residues. Germline CDR1 and CDR2: SGDLS and YYNGEE. The ends lost 2 bases at V and 5 bases at J; junction bases unmatched: 2. For the CDR3, the DNA is TGTGCCAGCAGCGTTAGCGGGGGGGCCGAGACCCAGTACTTC. Translated: CASSVSGGAETQYF.

V usage is TRBV3-1 and J usage is TRBJ1-1, with D possibly matching TRBD1 (5 bases). CDR1 is LGHDT and CDR2 is YNNKEL in the germline V gene (reference sequence). The CDR3 has 14 residues. The V end lost 3 bases, the J end lost 4 bases, and 12 bases lay between the germline ends. CDR3 nucleotides: TGTGCCAGCAGCCAGTACCCCGACAGCACTGAAGCTTTCTTT. Protein: CASSQYPDSTEAFF.

In its sample, this clonotype was seen a few times. The rearrangement uses TRBV11-2 and TRBJ2-1; D gene unclear. The CDR3 covers 16 residues. CDR1 is SGHAT and CDR2 is FQNNGV in the germline V gene. Trimming left V 2 bases short and J 4 bases short, with 15 bases between. This CDR3 reads CASSLRLSNPYNEQFF. Here the CDR3 DNA reads TGTGCCAGCAGCTTACGACTCTCGAACCCGTACAATGAGCAGTTCTTC.